A single sample gave rise to the 3 T cell receptor beta chains below, sequenced in a study of beta chain features in type 1 diabetes. Study results and limitations: There was a moderate but significant shortening of TCRB CDR3s in all four CD4+ subsets of Type 1 diabetes patients.

Expressed TCRB transcripts were sequenced because the isolated RNA had all been reverse transcribed beforehand. Clones were read by immunoSEQ multiplex PCR, and TCRdb kept only the in-frame ones, dropping some. Counted here are about 260,000 clones, roughly 20% occurring once; the ten biggest clones make up around 0.029%. Which antigens these TCRs recognize remains unknown. The sample consisted of naive CD4+ T cells from blood. Receptors originate from a middle-aged woman with type 1 diabetes.

J is TRBJ2-1 and V is TRBV5-1; 7 nucleotides agree with TRBD1. Germline V gives CDR1 SGHRS, CDR2 YFSETQ. This CDR3 has 15 amino acids. V lost 5 bases to trimming and J lost 3 bases; unmatched junction nucleotides: 8. CDR3 sequence reads: CASRTGTVVYNEQFF. The DNA for the CDR3 is TGCGCCAGCAGGACCGGGACAGTAGTCTACAATGAGCAGTTCTTC.

This chain uses TRBV5-4 with TRBJ2-3; D is unclear. Germline CDR1 reads SGHNT; CDR2 reads YYREEE (reference sequence). The CDR3 contains 11 residues. Trimming removed 3 bases at V and 5 bases at J, with 4 bases between. Here the CDR3 reads CASSSRDTQYF. The CDR3 nucleotides are TGTGCCAGCAGCTCCCGAGATACGCAGTATTTT.

The rearrangement joins TRBV28 to TRBJ1-1, with TRBD1 matching over 7 bases. The CDR3 spans 12 residues. Germline loops: CDR1 MDHEN, CDR2 SYDVKM. V trimming: 1 base; J trimming: 11 bases; junction bases outside the gene matches: 4. CDR3 nucleotides: TGTGCCAGCAGTTTATCAGGGGGGAAGGCTTTCTTT. It specifies CASSLSGGKAFF.